The clone carrying this T cell receptor beta chain was detected only once. The antigen remains undetermined. This CDR3 comprises 16 residues. Germline loops: CDR1 PRHDT, CDR2 FYEKMQ (reference sequence). J lost 7 bases, V lost 5 bases, and 9 bases had no gene match. The sample belongs to a study of cytomegalovirus exposure and HLA in healthy donors. Points from the study as a whole: The CMV antigen specificity of a few CMV-associated chains was confirmed through in vitro analysis. Fewer than 200 TCR beta chains were listed as cytomegalovirus-associated.

Some clones are missing from TCRdb's copy, which holds only in-frame ones; the method was immunoSEQ multiplex PCR. The table has 130,000 or so clones, about 90% seen once. The origin of this receptor is a woman between 18 and 29 years old in good health and CMV-seronegative. The sample consisted of PBMCs. The chain employs TRBV13 and TRBJ2-1, with TRBD2 identical over 12 bases. CDR3: CASSQASGGAGNEQFF. In DNA form, the CDR3 reads TGTGCCAGCAGCCAAGCTAGCGGGGGGGCCGGAAATGAGCAGTTCTTC.